The sequence of this T cell receptor beta chain was determined in a study of shared T cell receptors in the human thymus. Germline values: CDR1 SEHNR, CDR2 FQNEAQ (reference sequence). The CDR3 length is 19 residues. The trim removed 0 bases at V and 0 bases at J, leaving 4 bases unmatched. Sequencing used immunoSEQ multiplex PCR; TCRdb keeps in-frame clones, though not all of them. The sample has hundreds of thousands of clones, roughly 94% seen once. This clone showed up just once. The source of this sequence is a human donor. The rearrangement uses TRBV7-9 and TRBJ2-6; TRBD1 agrees at 11 bases. Sequencing was performed on thymocytes. CDR3: CASSLASGTGGSGANVLTF. The CDR3 DNA follows: TGTGCCAGCAGCTTAGCCTCGGGGACAGGGGGCTCTGGGGCCAACGTCCTGACTTTC.